This T cell receptor (beta chain) was retrieved from a study of blood T cell repertoires in COVID-19 (dated by TCRdb to the early 2020s). In terms of the full investigation: Samples from collaborators originated in the United States, Italy and Spain and spanned both the acute and convalescent phases of COVID-19. Where HLA class I and class II types were available, the types were taken from metadata supplied by the sample provider, not from assay-based typing. Samples were obtained from the ongoing ImmuneRACE study (first 160 participants) and from about 1,300 subjects provided by 6 global collaborators. The repertoires were made available in a free public database intended to serve as a resource for research on the immune response to SARS-CoV-2. Deeply sampled blood TCRbeta repertoires from subjects exposed to, actively infected with, or recovered from COVID-19 were included in the dataset. The material from the prospective study consisted of cDNA or gDNA derived from T cells, B-cell-depleted T cells, or PBMCs. The sample metadata nearly always contained a de-identified subject ID, COVID-19 status, age in years and sex. Broader findings and caveats from the paper: The amount of clinical and demographic metadata varied by source and participant and was provided uncurated.

A second Seattle source provided samples from volunteer blood donors who had recovered from COVID-19. Each collaborating institution followed its own protocols to collect whole blood in K2EDTA tubes. For TCRbeta analysis, collaborators shipped samples as frozen whole blood, isolated PBMCs, or DNA extracted from either of those sample types. The CDR3, from cysteine to phenylalanine, totals 15 residues. Only CDR3 DNA remains: 45 bases, in frame from the first base. The CDR1 and CDR2 encoded by the germline V gene (reference sequence) are MNHEY and SMNVEV. After removal of 3 bases from V and 6 bases from J, the junction retains 5 bases not matched to a gene. The immunoSEQ Assay, a bias-controlled multiplex PCR, was used to amplify TCRbeta CDR3 regions from genomic DNA. Regarding the original processing steps: The number of nucleated cells in each sample was estimated from the amplification of reference gene primers within the assay. To quantify the absolute abundance of each unique TCRbeta CDR3 rearrangement, sequence reads were collapsed and filtered. For each sample, productive Simpson clonality was calculated as the square root of Simpson's diversity index across productive rearrangements. TCRdb holds this immuneACCESS table with in-frame rearrangements only. Some clones are missing; in checked studies, unresolved V genes explain under half, and the rest has no known cause. V, J and clone size are taken as reported in that table, and D and trimming were inferred from the DNA itself. Recorded for this sample are 250,000 to 350,000 clones; 89% of them occurred a single time. The ten largest account for under 7.5% of the sample.

Of note for this clone: This receptor's antigen is unknown. No base-level quality is on record; no much larger clone is a single base apart.

The sequencing input was peripheral blood. The rearrangement combines TRBV27 with TRBJ2-1; TRBD1 matches 10 bases in the middle. The receptor was derived from a man aged 18 to 30 who had recovered from COVID-19. The DNA sequence follows: TGTGCCAGCAGTTTGAGGAGGGACAGGGGCAATGAGCAGTTCTTC. It encodes CASSLRRDRGNEQFF.